This T cell receptor (beta chain) was sequenced for a study of blood T cell repertoires in COVID-19. On the study more broadly: Samples taken during acute and convalescent COVID-19 were collected in the United States, Italy and Spain. PBMCs, B-cell-depleted T cells, or T cells were the source of the cDNA or gDNA that made up the material.

Germline V lookup: CDR1 MDHEN, CDR2 SYDVKM. Trimming stripped 6 bases from V and 8 bases from J, with 8 bases between. This CDR3 comprises 11 residues. Original processing methods: Estimation of nucleated cell counts was performed using reference gene primer amplification. This table comes from immunoSEQ multiplex PCR, and its TCRdb copy is limited to in-frame clones, with some not included. D and trimming come from the DNA, and the V and J calls and clone size come from that table. The sample yields roughly 38,000 clones, around four fifths seen once. Sequenced sample: peripheral blood. The chain employs TRBV28 and TRBJ2-1; TRBD1 might be the D (6 bases). The TCR comes from a man between 50 and 59 years old with active COVID-19. Here the CDR3 DNA reads TGTGCCAGCAGCAGGGGCTATGAGCAGTTCTTC. This gives the protein CASSRGYEQFF.